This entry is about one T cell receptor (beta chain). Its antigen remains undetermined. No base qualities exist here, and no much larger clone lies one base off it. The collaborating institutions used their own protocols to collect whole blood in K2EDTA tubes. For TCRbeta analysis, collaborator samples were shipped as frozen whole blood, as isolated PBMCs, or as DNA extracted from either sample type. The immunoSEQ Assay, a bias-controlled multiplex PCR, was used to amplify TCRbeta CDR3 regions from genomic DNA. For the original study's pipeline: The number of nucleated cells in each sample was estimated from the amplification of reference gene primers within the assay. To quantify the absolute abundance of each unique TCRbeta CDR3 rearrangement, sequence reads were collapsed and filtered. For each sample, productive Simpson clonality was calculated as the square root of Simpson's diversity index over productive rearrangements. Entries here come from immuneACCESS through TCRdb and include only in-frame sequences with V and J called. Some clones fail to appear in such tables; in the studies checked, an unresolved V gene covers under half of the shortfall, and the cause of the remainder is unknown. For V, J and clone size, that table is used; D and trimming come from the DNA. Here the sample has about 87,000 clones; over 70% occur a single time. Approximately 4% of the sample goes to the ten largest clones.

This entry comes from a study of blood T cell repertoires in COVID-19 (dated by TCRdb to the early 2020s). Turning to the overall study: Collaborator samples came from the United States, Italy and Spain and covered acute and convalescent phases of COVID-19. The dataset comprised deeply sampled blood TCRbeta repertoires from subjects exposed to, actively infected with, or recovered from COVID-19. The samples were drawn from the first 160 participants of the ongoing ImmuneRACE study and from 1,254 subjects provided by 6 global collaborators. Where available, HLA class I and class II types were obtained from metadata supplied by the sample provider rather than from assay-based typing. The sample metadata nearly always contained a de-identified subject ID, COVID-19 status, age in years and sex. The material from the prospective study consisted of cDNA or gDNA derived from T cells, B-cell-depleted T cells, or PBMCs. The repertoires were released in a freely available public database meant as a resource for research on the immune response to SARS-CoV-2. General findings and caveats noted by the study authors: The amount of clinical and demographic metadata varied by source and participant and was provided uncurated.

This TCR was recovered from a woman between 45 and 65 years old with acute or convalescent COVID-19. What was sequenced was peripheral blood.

The sequenced DNA is TGTGCCAGCAGCTTAGAAGGACAGGTGAACTATGGCTACACCTTC. Its amino acids are CASSLEGQVNYGYTF. The V and J segments used are TRBV7-9 and TRBJ1-2, and 7 bases in between align with TRBD1. The CDR3 measures 15 amino acids from cysteine to phenylalanine. CDR3 DNA is the only sequence kept; it has 45 bases, read in frame from the first base. Sequences SEHNR (CDR1) and FQNEAQ (CDR2) are obtained from the germline V gene (reference sequence). Germline trimming amounts to 1 base on V and 2 bases on J, with 4 as the count of junction bases outside the gene matches.